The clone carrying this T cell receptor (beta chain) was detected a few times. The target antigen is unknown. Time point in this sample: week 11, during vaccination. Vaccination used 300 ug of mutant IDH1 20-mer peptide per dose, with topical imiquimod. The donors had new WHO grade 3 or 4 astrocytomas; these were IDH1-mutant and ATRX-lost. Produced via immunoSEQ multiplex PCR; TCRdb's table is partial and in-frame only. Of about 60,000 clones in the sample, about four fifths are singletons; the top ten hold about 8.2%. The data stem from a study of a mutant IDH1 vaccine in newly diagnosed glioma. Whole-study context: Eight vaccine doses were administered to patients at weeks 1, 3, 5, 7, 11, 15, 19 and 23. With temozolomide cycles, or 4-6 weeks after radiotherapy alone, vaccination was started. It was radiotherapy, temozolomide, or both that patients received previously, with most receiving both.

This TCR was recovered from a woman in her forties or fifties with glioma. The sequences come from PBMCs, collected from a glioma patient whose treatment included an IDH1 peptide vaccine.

The CDR3 loop is CASSARNYEQYF. CDR3 bases: TGTGCCAGCAGTGCCAGAAACTACGAGCAGTACTTC. The chain couples TRBV6-5 to TRBJ2-7; D is unresolved. The germline gives CDR1 MNHEY, CDR2 SVGAGI. The CDR3 is 12 residues long. The germline V and J ends were trimmed by 5 bases and 3 bases, with 8 bases remaining between them.